These 24 T cell receptor beta chains came from one sample sequenced in a study of OX40 agonist ivuxolimab in advanced cancers. Measured with immunoSEQ multiplex PCR; TCRdb has only the in-frame clones, and not every one. The sample records about 60,000 clones, 65% to 90% being singletons. Sequenced material: CD4+ or CD8+ T cells sorted from blood, taken in a trial of the OX40 agonist ivuxolimab. The receptors here all came from an adult with an advanced solid tumor such as melanoma, head and neck, liver or kidney cancer.

The chain employs TRBV13 and TRBJ2-3; D tentatively fits TRBD1 or TRBD2 (7 bases each). The V end lost 5 bases, the J end lost 8 bases, and 20 bases lay between the germline ends. Germline loops: CDR1 PRHDT, CDR2 FYEKMQ (reference sequence). This CDR3 region has 15 residues. CDR3 nucleotides: TGTGCCAGCAGCCTCAGGGGGGGTGCGGGGCGTACGCAGTATTTT. It is translated as CASSLRGGAGRTQYF.

The chain combines TRBV29-1 with TRBJ2-6; perhaps TRBD2 as D (5 bases). The germline V gene encodes CDR1 SQVTM and CDR2 ANQGSEA. Deletions cut 5 bases from V and 3 bases from J, with 8 bases between. The CDR3 is made up of 13 amino acids. The CDR3 loop is CSVFGVGANVLTF. In DNA form, the CDR3 reads TGCAGCGTTTTCGGGGTTGGGGCCAACGTCCTGACTTTC.

CDR3 protein: CASSEYIGKEGSYNSPLHF. The DNA of the CDR3 is TGTGCCAGCAGTGAATACATCGGGAAGGAGGGCTCCTATAATTCACCCCTCCACTTT. The chain carries TRBV6-1 and TRBJ1-6; D ambiguous. CDR1 is MNHNS, CDR2 SASEGT, per germline. The CDR3 consists of 19 residues. V was pared by 2 bases and J by 0 bases, with 17 bases between.

The V call is TRBV28, the J call TRBJ1-2; a possible D gene is TRBD1 (5 bases). V lost 3 bases, J lost 8 bases, and 13 bases lay in between. In germline, CDR1 is MDHEN, CDR2 SYDVKM. The CDR3 runs to 13 residues. This CDR3 is CASSFSQGRGYTF. Written as DNA, the CDR3 is TGTGCCAGCAGTTTCTCCCAGGGTCGAGGCTACACCTTC.

The rearrangement uses TRBV7-3 and TRBJ2-5; TRBD2 matches at 7 bases. The CDR3 totals 15 residues. Germline V gene sequence: CDR1 SGHTA, CDR2 FQGTGA. V shed 2 bases, J shed 5 bases, and the junction held 8 bases outside the gene matches. The CDR3 coding sequence is TGTGCCAGCAGCTTAGGCGGGGGAGAGTGGGAGACCCAGTACTTC. Its protein is CASSLGGGEWETQYF.

This clone appeared once. The V and J genes are TRBV11-2 and TRBJ2-1, with a tentative D call TRBD1 (6 bases). The V gene lost 5 bases and the J gene lost 5 bases, with 13 bases spanning the gap. This CDR3 has 14 amino acids. Germline V gene data show CDR1 as SGHAT and CDR2 as FQNNGV. The CDR3 DNA reads as TGTGCCAGCAGCACCAAATCAGGGGACAATGAGCAGTTCTTC. Amino acids: CASSTKSGDNEQFF. Based on the CDR3 plus reference TRBV11-2 and TRBJ2-1, the full variable domain is EAGVAQSPRYKIIEKRQSVAFWCNPISGHATLYWYQQILGQGPKLLIQFQNNGVVDDSQLPKDRFSAERLKGVDSTLKIQPAKLEDSAVYLCASSTKSGDNEQFFGPGTRLTVL.

This clone was observed a handful of times. The DNA for the CDR3 is TGTGCCAGCACGTGGCAGCCTCTCTCTGGGGCCAACGTCCTGACTTTC. Its translation is CASTWQPLSGANVLTF. V usage is TRBV2 and J usage is TRBJ2-6; D unresolved. Germline V gene data show CDR1 as SNHLY and CDR2 as FYNNEI. The CDR3 runs 16 residues. Trimming stripped 7 bases from V and 0 bases from J, with 13 bases between.

The genes are TRBV21-1 and TRBJ1-5; whether TRBD1, the table's D call, matches the DNA was not checked. TRBV21-1 is described as a pseudogene. The CDR3 loop spans 18 amino acids. This chain's CDR3 is CASSKEGQDSPSNQPQHF. As DNA, the CDR3 is TGTGCCAGCAGCAAAGAGGGGCAGGATAGCCCTAGCAATCAGCCCCAGCATTTT.

The chain combines TRBV5-1 with TRBJ2-1; 10 positions match TRBD2. V shed 1 base, J shed 6 bases, and the junction held 7 bases outside the gene matches. This CDR3 comprises 16 residues. Germline V gene data show CDR1 as SGHRS and CDR2 as YFSETQ. The CDR3 region has the DNA TGCGCCAGCAGCTTGTTATCTAGCGGGAGCCGCAATGAGCAGTTCTTC. This translates into CASSLLSSGSRNEQFF.

This clone was detected a few times. This chain joins TRBV4-1 and TRBJ2-7, with D possibly TRBD2 on 5 matching bases. CDR3 size: 14 residues. V lost 0 bases, J lost 4 bases, and 10 bases lay in between. Germline V gene sequence: CDR1 MGHRA, CDR2 YSYEKL. The CDR3 nucleotides are TGCGCCAGCAGCCAAGATTTCACGGGATACGAGCAGTACTTC. Residues: CASSQDFTGYEQYF.

There are a few counts of this clone. The chain links TRBV5-1 to TRBJ1-2, with 8 bases lining up with TRBD1. Germline V lookup: CDR1 SGHRS, CDR2 YFSETQ. The CDR3 is 12 residues long. V shed 4 bases, J shed 8 bases, and the junction held 4 bases outside the gene matches. The DNA of the CDR3 is TGCGCCAGCAGCGCGGACAGGGCGGGCTACACCTTC. It specifies CASSADRAGYTF.

In its sample, this clone was seen a few times. The CDR3 spells CASSLVLSRGRSTDTQYF. In DNA form, the CDR3 reads TGTGCCAGCAGCTTAGTCCTTAGCAGGGGGCGAAGCACAGATACGCAGTATTTT. V is TRBV11-2 and J is TRBJ2-3; 8 bases align to TRBD1. The trim removed 1 base at V and 0 bases at J, leaving 9 bases unmatched. The CDR3 consists of 18 residues. CDR1 and CDR2 (germline): SGHAT, FQNNGV.

Notes on this clone: Other DNA variants within this sample encode the same CDR3. The CDR3 nucleotides read TGTGCCAGCTCACCAAGCACAGATACGCAGTATTTT. It specifies CASSPSTDTQYF. The chain carries TRBV18 and TRBJ2-3; D uncertain. Trimming cost V 2 bases and J 0 bases, with 0 bases left between them. The CDR3 length is 12 residues. The germline gives CDR1 KGHSH, CDR2 LQKENI.

V gene TRBV9 combines with J gene TRBJ2-7; D not resolved. Germline values: CDR1 SGDLS, CDR2 YYNGEE. Trimming pared 0 bases from V and 6 bases from J, leaving 13 bases between. The CDR3 spans 14 residues. The CDR3 sequence: CASSVEPSSSEQYF. The CDR3 coding sequence is TGTGCCAGCAGCGTAGAACCGTCGAGCTCCGAGCAGTACTTC. Looking up the rest from reference TRBV9 and TRBJ2-7 gives the full variable domain: DSGVTQTPKHLITATGQRVTLRCSPRSGDLSVYWYQQSLDQGLQFLIQYYNGEERAKGNILERFSAQQFPDLHSELNLSSLELGDSALYFCASSVEPSSSEQYFGPGTRLTVT.

The rearrangement uses TRBV5-1 and TRBJ1-1; D call uncertain. The ends were cut back, 4 bases at V and 5 bases at J, with 12 bases in the middle. This CDR3 is 13 amino acids long. Germline assignment: CDR1 SGHRS and CDR2 YFSETQ. This CDR3 is CASSAGSVTEAFF. The CDR3 DNA is TGCGCCAGCAGCGCGGGGTCTGTAACTGAAGCTTTCTTT. Filled out from reference TRBV5-1 and TRBJ1-1, the complete variable domain reads KAGVTQTPRYLIKTRGQQVTLSCSPISGHRSVSWYQQTPGQGLQFLFEYFSETQRNKGNFPGRFSGRQFSNSRSEMNVSTLELGDSALYLCASSAGSVTEAFFGQGTRLTVV.

The chain couples TRBV7-9 to TRBJ1-2, with TRBD1 matching 7 bases. Germline V gene sequence: CDR1 SEHNR, CDR2 FQNEAQ (reference sequence). Trimming removed 5 bases from V and 4 bases from J; junction bases left unmatched: 7. The CDR3 totals 14 residues. For the CDR3, the DNA is TGTGCCAGCAGCGGGACAGCGTCGAGCTATGGCTACACCTTC. This translates into CASSGTASSYGYTF.

The rearrangement joins TRBV6-5 to TRBJ2-1; D gene unclear. The germline V and J ends were trimmed by 0 bases and 6 bases, with 6 bases remaining between them. CDR1 and CDR2 (germline): MNHEY, SVGAGI. The CDR3 has 13 residues. The CDR3 spells CASSYSTANEQFF. CDR3 DNA sequence: TGTGCCAGCAGTTACTCGACGGCCAATGAGCAGTTCTTC.

The CDR3 DNA reads as TGTGCCAGCAGCTCCACCCGGACAGGGACAGATACGCAGTATTTT. Translated, it gives CASSSTRTGTDTQYF. This rearrangement joins TRBV6-5 to TRBJ2-3; 8 bases fit TRBD1. The CDR3 runs 15 residues. V lost 6 bases, J lost 3 bases, and 8 bases stayed unmatched. Germline V gene lookup returns CDR1 MNHEY and CDR2 SVGAGI.

The chain links TRBV2 to TRBJ2-7; the D is unclear. Germline CDR1 is SNHLY and CDR2 is FYNNEI. The CDR3 sequence is 13 residues long. Trimming took 3 bases from V and 7 from J, leaving 13 bases between them. The CDR3 nucleotides are TGTGCCAGCAGTGACCCGGGTGTGAGGGAGCAGTACTTC. This encodes CASSDPGVREQYF.

The chain uses TRBV5-8 and TRBJ1-5; D unclear. The V end lost 4 bases, the J end lost 6 bases, and 8 bases lay between the germline ends. The CDR3 loop spans 12 amino acids. Germline loops: CDR1 SGHTS, CDR2 YDEGEE. CDR3 region: CASSPLLQPQHF. The CDR3 DNA sequence: TGTGCCAGCAGCCCCTTACTTCAGCCCCAGCATTTT.

This clone was observed a few times. The chain joins TRBV9 to TRBJ1-1; no reliable D call. Trimming cost V 2 bases and J 3 bases, with 8 bases left between them. The CDR3 is 13 residues long. Germline CDR1 is SGDLS and CDR2 is YYNGEE. The CDR3 coding sequence is TGTGCCAGCAGCGTCTCGATGGACACTGAAGCTTTCTTT. Encoded protein: CASSVSMDTEAFF.

This clone was seen more than once but under ten times. This sequence joins TRBV19 and TRBJ1-5; D gene unclear. Per germline, CDR1 LNHDA and CDR2 SQIVND (reference sequence). V lost 3 bases to trimming and J lost 7 bases, with 10 bases between them. The CDR3 consists of 13 residues. CDR3 nucleotide sequence: TGTGCCAGTAGTATGGCCCTAGAGCAGCCCCAGCATTTT. It specifies CASSMALEQPQHF.

This chain connects TRBV6-1 to TRBJ2-7, with a tentative D call TRBD1 (6 bases). V was cut by 3 bases and J by 4 bases, with 10 bases left in between. CDR1 is MNHNS and CDR2 is SASEGT in the germline V gene. The CDR3 spans 13 residues. CDR3 DNA sequence: TGTGCCAGCAGTGATCAGGGGAAATACGAGCAGTACTTC. Its protein product is CASSDQGKYEQYF.

CDR3 sequence reads: CASSVGTGVNEKLFF. The CDR3 nucleotides are TGCGCCAGCAGCGTAGGGACAGGGGTTAATGAAAAACTGTTTTTT. This rearrangement joins TRBV4-1 to TRBJ1-4, with 10 bases fitting TRBD1. J was trimmed by 4 bases and V by 5 bases; bases with no gene match: 4. CDR3 length: 15 amino acids. The germline V gene encodes CDR1 MGHRA and CDR2 YSYEKL.